These 12 T cell receptor beta chains originate from one sample sequenced in a study of cytomegalovirus exposure and HLA in healthy donors. The PCR contained 60 Vbeta and 13 Jbeta primers. Generated by immunoSEQ multiplex PCR, the TCRdb table keeps only in-frame clones and is missing some. This sample contains about 33,000 clones. Sequencing was done on a sample of PBMCs. These receptors were collected from a man aged 40-49 years in good health and CMV-seronegative.

The V gene is TRBV28, the J gene TRBJ2-3, with D perhaps TRBD2 (5 bases). The CDR3 totals 14 residues. Germline CDR1 and CDR2: MDHEN and SYDVKM. The V and J ends lost 2 bases and 3 bases respectively, with 9 bases between them. CDR3 loop: CASSLPTSTDTQYF. The DNA of the CDR3 is TGTGCCAGCAGTTTACCCACTAGTACAGATACGCAGTATTTT.

V usage is TRBV30 and J usage is TRBJ1-3, with a weak D call TRBD1 (5 bases). Germline values: CDR1 GTSNPN, CDR2 SVGIG (reference sequence). The ends were cut back, 4 bases at V and 3 bases at J, with 7 bases in the middle. The CDR3 runs to 12 residues. The CDR3 is CAWKTDGNTIYF. DNA for the CDR3: TGTGCCTGGAAGACAGATGGAAACACCATATATTTT.

The chain uses TRBV9 and TRBJ2-3; TRBD2 is a possible D gene (6 bases). V lost 4 bases and J 4 bases, leaving 13 bases between the germline ends. CDR1 and CDR2 (germline): SGDLS, YYNGEE. The CDR3 extends over 14 amino acids. The DNA for the CDR3 is TGTGCCAGCAGCCCCGGGACTTCCGCAGATACGCAGTATTTT. Protein: CASSPGTSADTQYF.

The chain uses TRBV27 and TRBJ1-1; the D is unclear. Germline V gene sequence: CDR1 MNHEY, CDR2 SMNVEV (reference sequence). The V gene lost 3 bases and the J gene lost 0 bases, with 8 bases spanning the gap. The CDR3 has 14 residues. DNA of the CDR3: TGTGCCAGCAGTTTGGCGGGAATGAACACTGAAGCTTTCTTT. Protein product: CASSLAGMNTEAFF.

The chain joins TRBV5-1 to TRBJ2-7, with D possibly TRBD1 on 5 matching bases. This CDR3 comprises 13 residues. V lost 0 bases to trimming and J lost 5 bases, with 9 bases between them. CDR1 and CDR2 from the germline V gene are SGHRS and YFSETQ. CDR3 amino acids: CASSLAGRDEQYF. CDR3 DNA sequence: TGCGCCAGCAGCTTGGCGGGCAGGGACGAGCAGTACTTC.

This rearrangement joins TRBV6-5 to TRBJ2-3; TRBD1 matches 10 bases. CDR1 and CDR2 (germline): MNHEY, SVGAGI. The CDR3 is 14 residues long. V shed 7 bases and J 6 bases; nucleotides not matched to a gene: 7. CDR3 bases: TGTGCCAGCACCCCCCCGGGACAGGGGGATACGCAGTATTTT. Translating it yields CASTPPGQGDTQYF.

This rearrangement joins TRBV30 to TRBJ2-1, with 8 bases lining up with TRBD1. Germline loops: CDR1 GTSNPN, CDR2 SVGIG (reference sequence). This CDR3 contains 14 residues. The junction had 9 bases not matched to a gene; V was cut back by 3 bases and J by 8 bases. The CDR3 coding sequence is TGTGCCTGGAGGGTAGGGACAGGACTTTATGAGCAGTTCTTC. It encodes CAWRVGTGLYEQFF.

The chain uses TRBV19 and TRBJ2-7; perhaps TRBD2 as D (6 bases). Germline V gene lookup returns CDR1 LNHDA and CDR2 SQIVND (reference sequence). V was shortened by 5 bases and J by 2 bases, with 13 bases between the two germline ends. The CDR3 is 14 amino acids. CDR3 DNA sequence: TGTGCCAGTAGTCCCACCGGGAGTACCTACGAGCAGTACTTC. Amino acid sequence: CASSPTGSTYEQYF.

This chain joins TRBV6-5 and TRBJ2-2; weak D call: TRBD1 (5 bases). V lost 2 bases and J 7 bases, leaving 11 bases between the germline ends. Germline V gives CDR1 MNHEY, CDR2 SVGAGI. The CDR3 loop spans 14 amino acids. The CDR3 protein is CASSYDSRYGELFF. In nucleotides, the CDR3 is TGTGCCAGCAGTTACGACAGCCGTTACGGGGAGCTGTTTTTT.

The CDR3 nucleotides read TGCGCCAGCAGCCCATATGGGACAGGGGAAGAGACCCAGTACTTC. Its translation is CASSPYGTGEETQYF. The V call is TRBV5-1, the J call TRBJ2-5, with 10 bases fitting TRBD1. The CDR3 is 15 amino acids. V lost 4 bases to trimming and J lost 3 bases; unmatched junction nucleotides: 6. Per germline, CDR1 SGHRS and CDR2 YFSETQ.

DNA for the CDR3: TGTGCCAGCAGTTATTCGCCAGGGGAGAATCAGCCCCAGCATTTT. Translation: CASSYSPGENQPQHF. The chain carries TRBV6-5 and TRBJ1-5, with D possibly TRBD1 on 6 matching bases. The V end lost 3 bases, the J end lost 4 bases, and 13 bases lay between the germline ends. The CDR3 runs to 15 residues. CDR1 and CDR2 (germline): MNHEY, SVGAGI.

The rearrangement uses TRBV28 and TRBJ1-1; 11 nucleotides agree with TRBD1. Germline-derived CDR1 and CDR2 are MDHEN and SYDVKM. J lost 4 bases, V lost 7 bases, and 8 bases had no gene match. This CDR3 has 15 residues. CDR3 bases: TGTGCCAGCATCTCCGGACAGGGGGCTACCACTGAAGCTTTCTTT. Protein: CASISGQGATTEAFF.